The 11 T cell receptor beta chains below come from one sample, sequenced in a study of OX40 agonist ivuxolimab in advanced cancers. Libraries were made using the immunoSEQ multiplex PCR assay. The source is immuneACCESS, and TCRdb retained only in-frame sequences with V and J called. Part of the clones is not carried over; for the studies checked, unresolved V genes explain less than half of this, and the remainder is unexplained. Present in this sample are about 73,000 clones, 88% of which were seen just once. The ten largest clones add up to around 0.78% of the sample. This specimen consisted of CD4+ or CD8+ T cells sorted from blood, obtained in a trial of the OX40 agonist ivuxolimab. The receptors were sampled from an adult with an advanced solid tumor such as melanoma, head and neck, liver or kidney cancer.

V is TRBV18 and J is TRBJ2-2; 8 bases match TRBD1. The CDR3 is made up of 16 amino acids. J lost 4 bases, V lost 4 bases, and 8 bases had no gene match. The germline CDR1 and CDR2 sequences are KGHSH and LQKENI. The DNA for the CDR3 is TGTGCCAGCTCACGAACCCCACAGGGGGGCACCGGGGAGCTGTTTTTT. It specifies CASSRTPQGGTGELFF.

This chain connects TRBV7-9 to TRBJ2-5; tentative D call: TRBD1 (6 bases). The V gene's germline CDR1 is SEHNR and CDR2 FQNEAQ (reference sequence). The CDR3 is 16 amino acids. V was trimmed by 4 bases and J by 5 bases, leaving 20 bases between them. The DNA for the CDR3 is TGTGCCAGCAGCTCTGCTGGGGGCGCAAAATGGGAGACCCAGTACTTC. It is translated as CASSSAGGAKWETQYF.

The chain recombines TRBV28 with TRBJ1-5; D call uncertain. The germline CDR1 and CDR2 sequences are MDHEN and SYDVKM. Deletions cut 6 bases from V and 8 bases from J, with 11 bases between. This CDR3 has 12 residues. CDR3 loop: CASSSPREPQHF. In nucleotides, the CDR3 is TGTGCCAGCAGCAGTCCCCGCGAGCCCCAGCATTTT.

The chain links TRBV7-9 to TRBJ2-5; D is uncertain. The J call is doubtful: the DNA matches TRBJ2-7 better. CDR1 is SEHNR and CDR2 is FQNEAQ in the germline V gene (reference sequence). The CDR3 is 15 amino acids. The CDR3 reads CASSPRTERSYEQYF. The CDR3 coding sequence is TGTGCCAGCAGCCCTAGGACCGAGAGGTCCTACGAGCAGTACTTC.

J is TRBJ2-3 and V is TRBV19, with D unclear. Germline V gives CDR1 LNHDA, CDR2 SQIVND (reference sequence). The CDR3 contains 12 residues. Trimming cost V 4 bases and J 2 bases, with 4 bases left between them. The CDR3 sequence: CASSKLTDTQYF. CDR3 bases: TGTGCCAGTAGTAAGCTCACAGATACGCAGTATTTT.

The DNA of the CDR3 is TGTGCCGTCGCTCCCACCAGGAACACTGAAGCTTTCTTT. It yields the protein CAVAPTRNTEAFF. This chain links TRBV6-6 with TRBJ1-1; D is uncertain. V was clipped by 11 bases and J by 1 base, with 14 bases between them. Germline V gene sequence: CDR1 MNHNY, CDR2 SVGAGI (reference sequence). The CDR3 loop spans 13 amino acids.

In its sample, this clone was seen once. The same CDR3 arises from other DNA sequences in this sample as well. V usage is TRBV28 and J usage is TRBJ1-2; D is undetermined. Trimming left V 5 bases short and J 6 bases short, with 16 bases between. CDR1 is MDHEN, CDR2 SYDVKM, per germline. The CDR3 has 14 residues. The CDR3 DNA sequence: TGTGCCAGCAGTCTTGCCGGGAGAAGGAATGGCTACACCTTC. Translated: CASSLAGRRNGYTF.

CDR3 bases: TGTGCCTGGAGTGTACGCGGGACAGCTAACACCGGGGAGCTGTTTTTT. It translates to CAWSVRGTANTGELFF. The chain is built from TRBV30 and TRBJ2-2; possibly TRBD1 for D (7 bases). The CDR3 loop spans 16 amino acids. V shed 0 bases and J shed 2 bases, with 13 bases lying between them. Germline CDR1 GTSNPN, CDR2 SVGIG (reference sequence). Complete variable domain (other parts from reference TRBV30 and TRBJ2-2): SQTIHQWPATLVQPVGSPLSLECTVEGTSNPNLYWYRQAAGRGLQLLFYSVGIGQISSEVPQNLSASRPQDRQFILSSKKLLLSDSGFYLCAWSVRGTANTGELFFGEGSRLTVL.

The J gene is TRBJ1-6, the V gene TRBV28, with D possibly being TRBD1 (6 bases). The CDR3 has 15 amino acids. Germline V gene data show CDR1 as MDHEN and CDR2 as SYDVKM. The V end was cut by 6 bases, the J end by 9 bases, with 18 bases between. In nucleotides, the CDR3 is TGTGCCAGCAGCCTTGGACAGCCCTATGGTTCACCCCTCCACTTT. It translates to CASSLGQPYGSPLHF.

This clone has a single count. CDR3 in amino acids: CAISESIRGGTDTQYF. In nucleotides, the CDR3 is TGTGCCATCAGTGAGTCGATAAGGGGGGGCACAGATACGCAGTATTTT. This rearrangement joins TRBV10-3 to TRBJ2-3, with D perhaps TRBD1 or TRBD2 (6 bases each). Germline V gene data show CDR1 as ENHRY and CDR2 as SYGVKD. The germline V and J ends were trimmed by 0 bases and 1 base, with 11 bases remaining between them. CDR3 length equals 16 residues.

The sample holds one count of this clone. This chain joins TRBV11-2 and TRBJ2-4; possible D gene TRBD1, 7 bases. The CDR3 is 15 amino acids. Trimming removed 5 bases from V and 1 base from J, with 12 bases in between. From germline, CDR1 is SGHAT and CDR2 FQNNGV. Written as DNA, the CDR3 is TGTGCCAGCAGCCCACAGGGGAGGGCCAAAAACATTCAGTACTTC. It specifies CASSPQGRAKNIQYF.